The 20 T cell receptor beta chains below all came from one sample that was sequenced in a study of T cells expressing NK-cell markers. TCRdb re-analyzed the 5' RACE reads; it lists each CDR3 protein once, without DNA. Here the sample table reports fewer than 400,000 distinct CDR3 sequences. The source material was blood T cells: a sorted CD56 or NKG2C T cell subset, CD4+ or CD8+ T cells, or bulk PBMC T cells (not recorded which). These receptors were obtained from a woman in her 50s in good health.

This chain's CDR3 is CSAGDRVTGELFF. The chain joins TRBV20-1 to TRBJ2-2; the D gene TCRdb calls, TRBD1, cannot be checked with no DNA. CDR3 length equals 13 residues. Germline CDR1 DFQATT, CDR2 SNEGSKA (reference sequence).

This sequence joins TRBV12-3 or TRBV12-4 and TRBJ2-1; the D call of TRBD2 rests on TCRdb alone, since no DNA is present to check it. The CDR3 sequence is 17 residues long. The CDR3 is CASRRDGLAGGTHEQFF.

The rearrangement links TRBV6-6 to TRBJ2-1. The CDR3 is 14 amino acids. Germline CDR1 is MNHNY and CDR2 is SVGAGI (reference sequence). This CDR3 reads CASILTRRGDEQFF.

The V call is TRBV29-1, the J call TRBJ2-7; the D gene TCRdb calls, TRBD1, cannot be checked with no DNA. The CDR3 spans 13 residues. In germline, CDR1 is SQVTM, CDR2 ANQGSEA. CDR3 sequence: CSVVGGAGYEQYF.

V usage is TRBV6-5 and J usage is TRBJ2-1. Germline values: CDR1 MNHEY, CDR2 SVGAGI. This CDR3 region has 14 residues. CDR3 sequence reads: CASSYSILGNEQFF.

The chain has TRBV11-2 and TRBJ2-2. CDR3 length equals 15 residues. Germline V gene data show CDR1 as SGHAT and CDR2 as FQNNGV. This CDR3 reads CASSLDLESAGELFF.

CDR3 protein: CASSLAGAVNQPQHF. This chain connects TRBV12-3 or TRBV12-4 to TRBJ1-5; lacking DNA, the TRBD1 call made by TCRdb goes unchecked. The CDR3 has 15 residues.

The rearrangement joins TRBV15 to TRBJ2-4; TCRdb proposes TRBD2, but this gene call is untestable without DNA. The germline V gene has CDR1 LNHNV and CDR2 YYDKDF (reference sequence). The CDR3 length is 15 residues. Here the CDR3 reads CATSRERGGINIQYF. Together with reference TRBV15 and TRBJ2-4, the CDR3 gives the full variable domain: DAMVIQNPRYQVTQFGKPVTLSCSQTLNHNVMYWYQQKSSQAPKLLFHYYDKDFNNEADTPDNFQSRRPNTSFCFLDIRSPGLGDTAMYLCATSRERGGINIQYFGAGTRLSVL.

The chain employs TRBV3-1 and TRBJ2-7. Germline CDR1 is LGHDT and CDR2 is YNNKEL (reference sequence). The CDR3 runs 12 residues. CDR3 amino acids: CASSHLFYEQYF.

The rearrangement uses TRBV7-8 and TRBJ2-7. The CDR3 has 14 residues. Looked up from germline, CDR1 is SGHVS and CDR2 is FQNEAQ. The CDR3 here is CASSLGGSTYEQYF.

V and J are TRBV11-2 and TRBJ2-3; TCRdb reports TRBD2, a call that lacks DNA to check it against. Germline V CDR1 and CDR2: SGHAT, FQNNGV. CDR3 length: 15 residues. CDR3 residues: CASSLYRAHTDTQYF.

The CDR3 loop reads CASSFGGRVSEQYF. The chain joins TRBV12-3 or TRBV12-4 to TRBJ2-7; TCRdb proposes TRBD2, but this gene call is untestable without DNA. The CDR3 consists of 14 residues.

The chain combines TRBV6-1 with TRBJ2-3; TCRdb picks TRBD1, but there is no DNA to check that call. Germline lookup yields CDR1 MNHNS and CDR2 SASEGT. The CDR3 covers 16 residues. CDR3 residues: CASSRITGASTDTQYF.

This chain links TRBV6-5 with TRBJ2-1; TCRdb's D gene call, TRBD2, goes unchecked for lack of DNA. Germline CDR1 and CDR2: MNHEY and SVGAGI. This CDR3 is 11 amino acids long. This CDR3 reads CATGRELEQFF.

The chain employs TRBV25-1 and TRBJ2-1; without DNA, the TCRdb call of TRBD2 cannot be checked. The CDR3 sequence is 13 residues long. CDR1 is MGHDK and CDR2 is SYGVNS in the germline V gene. The CDR3 protein is CASSPGLATEQFF.

The rearrangement uses TRBV24-1 and TRBJ2-1; TCRdb designates TRBD2, a call that cannot be tested without DNA. Germline V lookup: CDR1 KGHDR, CDR2 SFDVKD. The CDR3 loop spans 18 amino acids. The CDR3 sequence is CATSDRTTSGERYNEQFF.

J is TRBJ2-3 and V is TRBV5-1; TCRdb selects TRBD1, and the lack of DNA leaves this call unchecked. The CDR3 is 15 amino acids. Germline CDR1 and CDR2: SGHRS and YFSETQ. CDR3 in amino acids: CASSLEGGSTDTQYF. Combining the CDR3 with reference TRBV5-1 and TRBJ2-3 gives the whole variable domain KAGVTQTPRYLIKTRGQQVTLSCSPISGHRSVSWYQQTPGQGLQFLFEYFSETQRNKGNFPGRFSGRQFSNSRSEMNVSTLELGDSALYLCASSLEGGSTDTQYFGPGTRLTVL.

CDR3 sequence: CASSRDNLATEAFF. The chain couples TRBV12-3 or TRBV12-4 to TRBJ1-1; checking the TCRdb D call of TRBD1 is not possible without DNA. This CDR3 has 14 amino acids.

This chain joins TRBV6-4 and TRBJ1-1; TCRdb calls TRBD1, which cannot be checked without DNA. The CDR3 sequence is 13 residues long. Per the germline V gene, CDR1 is MRHNA and CDR2 is SNTAGT. The CDR3 region is CASSPGAPPEAFF.

CDR3 in amino acids: CASSLVAGPLEQFF. The chain recombines TRBV5-1 with TRBJ2-1; lacking DNA, the TRBD2 call made by TCRdb goes unchecked. This CDR3 region has 14 residues. Germline V gene sequence: CDR1 SGHRS, CDR2 YFSETQ.